This passage covers 8 T cell receptor beta chains from one sample sequenced in a study of shared clonotypes between healthy human individuals. Profiled with immunoSEQ multiplex PCR; TCRdb holds only in-frame clones, not every one. The top ten hold approximately 1.5% of the sample, which has 950,000 to 1,300,000 clones, 75% seen once. The sequencing input was memory CD4+ T cells sorted from blood. The subset was: CD45RA-negative fraction. Every receptor here comes from a young man in good health.

The sample holds a few counts of this clone. The chain employs TRBV2 and TRBJ1-1, with D possibly being TRBD1 (5 bases). Germline loops: CDR1 SNHLY, CDR2 FYNNEI. The V gene lost 4 bases and the J gene lost 4 bases, with 10 bases spanning the gap. The CDR3 contains 13 residues. CDR3 DNA: TGTGCCAGCAGTGGAGAAGGGACCACTGAAGCTTTCTTT. This sequence encodes CASSGEGTTEAFF.

This clone was seen just once. This sequence joins TRBV9 and TRBJ1-4; D possibly corresponds to TRBD1 (5 bases). Germline loops: CDR1 SGDLS, CDR2 YYNGEE. The CDR3 is 16 amino acids. Deletions cut 3 bases from V and 3 bases from J, with 15 bases between. CDR3 in amino acids: CASSARQGSANEKLFF. In nucleotides, the CDR3 is TGTGCCAGCAGCGCTAGGCAGGGCTCGGCTAATGAAAAACTGTTTTTT.

This clone was observed a single time. The gene calls are TRBV19 and TRBJ1-2, with D unresolved. The CDR3 is 15 residues long. Between the trimmed V and J ends, which lost 3 bases and 3 bases, there was a span of 14 bases. From germline, CDR1 is LNHDA and CDR2 SQIVND (reference sequence). CDR3 protein: CASSISHGADYGYTF. The CDR3, as DNA: TGTGCCAGTAGTATTTCACATGGCGCGGACTATGGCTACACCTTC.

There are a few counts of this clone. V and J are TRBV4-1 and TRBJ1-5; a weak D match, TRBD1 (6 bases). The germline V gene encodes CDR1 MGHRA and CDR2 YSYEKL. The CDR3 loop spans 17 amino acids. The V end lost 4 bases, the J end lost 2 bases, and 18 bases lay between the germline ends. CDR3 coding DNA: TGCGCCAGCAGCCCCAAAGGGGGGGGGAAAGGCAATCAGCCCCAGCATTTT. Its protein product is CASSPKGGGKGNQPQHF.

This clone has more than one count but fewer than ten. J is TRBJ2-7 and V is TRBV2; D is ambiguous. V was trimmed by 4 bases and J by 3 bases, leaving 7 bases between them. The germline V gene encodes CDR1 SNHLY and CDR2 FYNNEI. The CDR3 totals 12 residues. CDR3 in amino acids: CASSAQLYEQYF. CDR3 nucleotides: TGTGCCAGCAGTGCCCAGCTCTACGAGCAGTACTTC. Complete variable domain (other parts from reference TRBV2 and TRBJ2-7): EPEVTQTPSHQVTQMGQEVILRCVPISNHLYFYWYRQILGQKVEFLVSFYNNEISEKSEIFDDQFSVERPDGSNFTLKIRSTKLEDSAMYFCASSAQLYEQYFGPGTRLTVT.

This clone was seen only a few times. The chain combines TRBV2 with TRBJ2-7; D might be TRBD1 or TRBD2, each matching 6 bases. Germline V gene data show CDR1 as SNHLY and CDR2 as FYNNEI. Deletions cut 6 bases from V and 7 bases from J, with 13 bases between. The CDR3 is 12 residues long. The CDR3: CASRRDIREQYF. The DNA for the CDR3 is TGTGCCAGCAGGCGGGACATTAGGGAGCAGTACTTC.

The V and J genes are TRBV5-1 and TRBJ2-7; 7 bases map to TRBD2. The V gene end was trimmed by 2 bases and the J gene end by 0 bases; junction bases not matched to a gene: 2. This CDR3 has 14 amino acids. Germline assignment: CDR1 SGHRS and CDR2 YFSETQ. The DNA of the CDR3 is TGCGCCAGCAGCTTCGGGACTACCTCCTACGAGCAGTACTTC. Translation: CASSFGTTSYEQYF.

Ten or more counts support this clone. At one of its ends the junction is not consistent with the germline gene, which may arise from a read error. This chain joins TRBV7-7 and TRBJ2-5; D gene ambiguous. This CDR3 comprises 15 residues. Germline V gene sequence: CDR1 SSHAT, CDR2 FNYEAQ (reference sequence). The CDR3 nucleotides are TGTGCTAGCAGCTCTGGAACTTTATCCCGAGAGACCCAGTACTTC. This encodes CASSSGTLSRETQYF.